Following are 15 T cell receptor beta chains from one sample sequenced in a study of shared T cell receptors in the human thymus. The method was immunoSEQ multiplex PCR; TCRdb's version includes in-frame clones alone and lacks a portion of them. The profile shows more than 550,000 clones, around 87% of them singletons. This same sample was also part of a study on human thymus T cells.

Sequenced sample: thymocytes. The receptors were gathered from a boy under three years old with a congenital heart defect.

The genes are TRBV6-5 and TRBJ2-3, with D perhaps TRBD2 (7 bases). Trimming pared 2 bases from V and 1 base from J, leaving 10 bases between. Germline V lookup: CDR1 MNHEY, CDR2 SVGAGI. The CDR3 runs 15 residues. The CDR3 DNA reads TGTGCCAGCAGTTACGGGGGGGCTGGCACAGATACGCAGTATTTT. Translation gives CASSYGGAGTDTQYF.

This chain connects TRBV7-2 to TRBJ1-2, with 7 nucleotides matching TRBD1. The CDR3 is made up of 16 amino acids. Germline values: CDR1 SGHTA, CDR2 FQGNSA. V shed 5 bases, J shed 2 bases, and the junction held 11 bases outside the gene matches. CDR3 in amino acids: CASSQGVNRSNYGYTF. Here the CDR3 DNA reads TGTGCCAGCAGCCAGGGGGTGAACAGATCGAACTATGGCTACACCTTC. Using reference TRBV7-2 and TRBJ1-2 for the parts outside the CDR3, the full variable domain is GAGVSQSPSNKVTEKGKDVELRCDPISGHTALYWYRQSLGQGLEFLIYFQGNSAPDKSGLPSDRFSAERTGGSVSTLTIQRTQQEDSAVYLCASSQGVNRSNYGYTFGSGTRLTVV.

This chain links TRBV15 with TRBJ2-7; 7 bases map to TRBD2. The CDR3 spans 15 residues. Germline V CDR1 and CDR2: LNHNV, YYDKDF (reference sequence). Germline trimming cut 1 base from V and 5 bases from J; bases unmatched to any gene: 8. The CDR3 spells CATSRGDGGFDEQYF. DNA of the CDR3: TGTGCCACCAGCAGAGGAGACGGGGGGTTCGACGAGCAGTACTTC.

The chain joins TRBV27 to TRBJ1-1; D not certain. CDR1 is MNHEY and CDR2 is SMNVEV in the germline V gene (reference sequence). CDR3 size: 18 residues. The V end lost 5 bases, the J end lost 2 bases, and 24 bases lay between the germline ends. CDR3 protein: CASSRSDGKASQNTEAFF. CDR3 nucleotides: TGTGCCAGCAGTCGATCGGACGGGAAGGCATCCCAAAACACTGAAGCTTTCTTT.

This clone was counted a few times. The chain uses TRBV23-1 and TRBJ2-6; 7 bases map to TRBD1. Being an ORF, TRBV23-1 has a function that is uncertain. The length of the CDR3 is 18 residues. V shed 7 bases, J shed 0 bases, and the junction held 12 bases outside the gene matches. The CDR3, as DNA: TGCGCCAGCACCCCCTCCGAGGGGGCCCACTCTGGGGCCAACGTCCTGACTTTC. Its translation is CASTPSEGAHSGANVLTF.

The chain uses TRBV6-1 and TRBJ2-7, with D perhaps TRBD1 (6 bases). Looked up from germline, CDR1 is MNHNS and CDR2 is SASEGT. V was cut by 4 bases and J by 4 bases, with 11 bases left in between. CDR3 length: 13 residues. The CDR3 loop is CASSGPRGYEQYF. The CDR3 DNA reads TGTGCCAGCAGTGGGCCCAGGGGTTACGAGCAGTACTTC.

This chain joins TRBV30 and TRBJ2-1; 10 bases match TRBD1. Germline assignment: CDR1 GTSNPN and CDR2 SVGIG (reference sequence). Trimming at V came to 4 bases and at J to 9 bases, leaving 18 bases not matched to a gene. This CDR3 has 17 amino acids. CDR3 region: CAWITPEDRGIWGEQFF. CDR3 DNA sequence: TGTGCCTGGATTACACCCGAGGACAGGGGGATTTGGGGTGAGCAGTTCTTC. Combining the CDR3 with reference TRBV30 and TRBJ2-1 gives the whole variable domain SQTIHQWPATLVQPVGSPLSLECTVEGTSNPNLYWYRQAAGRGLQLLFYSVGIGQISSEVPQNLSASRPQDRQFILSSKKLLLSDSGFYLCAWITPEDRGIWGEQFFGPGTRLTVL.

The chain couples TRBV27 to TRBJ1-1, with TRBD1 matching over 8 bases. Germline loops: CDR1 MNHEY, CDR2 SMNVEV (reference sequence). The CDR3 runs to 14 residues. V trimming: 5 bases; J trimming: 9 bases; junction bases outside the gene matches: 11. The CDR3 region is CASSATGTGLKAFF. The CDR3 bases are TGTGCCAGCAGTGCCACCGGGACAGGATTGAAAGCTTTCTTT.

V is TRBV2 and J is TRBJ1-1, with D possibly being TRBD1 (5 bases). Germline V CDR1 and CDR2: SNHLY, FYNNEI. This CDR3 is 13 amino acids long. The V gene lost 11 bases and the J gene lost 3 bases, with 16 bases spanning the gap. The CDR3 bases are TGTGCCGCCTCCCCGGGGGTGGACACTGAAGCTTTCTTT. Translating gives CAASPGVDTEAFF.

V and J are TRBV9 and TRBJ2-7; tentatively, D is TRBD2 (5 bases). CDR1 is SGDLS, CDR2 YYNGEE, per germline. Trimming removed 2 bases at V and 6 bases at J, with 12 bases between. The CDR3 runs to 13 residues. CDR3: CASSVGEISEQYF. The CDR3 DNA follows: TGTGCCAGCAGCGTCGGGGAGATCTCCGAGCAGTACTTC. Full variable domain (rest looked up from reference TRBV9 and TRBJ2-7): DSGVTQTPKHLITATGQRVTLRCSPRSGDLSVYWYQQSLDQGLQFLIQYYNGEERAKGNILERFSAQQFPDLHSELNLSSLELGDSALYFCASSVGEISEQYFGPGTRLTVT.

This clone was detected once. The chain employs TRBV5-5 and TRBJ2-7; D not certain. CDR1 is SGHKS and CDR2 is YYEKEE in the germline V gene (reference sequence). V lost 1 base to trimming and J lost 3 bases, with 8 bases between them. This CDR3 is built from 13 residues. Here the CDR3 DNA reads TGTGCCAGCAGCTTGTCGCGGTTCTACGAGCAGTACTTC. As protein: CASSLSRFYEQYF.

This chain joins TRBV28 and TRBJ1-2, with 8 bases matching TRBD1. Germline V gives CDR1 MDHEN, CDR2 SYDVKM. CDR3 length: 17 residues. V gave up 7 bases and J gave up 5 bases; unmatched junction bases: 18. This chain's CDR3 is CASTTGQGSNFLYGYTF. The CDR3 region has the DNA TGTGCCAGCACTACCGGACAGGGATCCAACTTTCTTTATGGCTACACCTTC.

V and J are TRBV28 and TRBJ2-3; 7 bases are shared with TRBD2. V shed 8 bases and J 3 bases; nucleotides not matched to a gene: 11. CDR1 and CDR2 (germline): MDHEN, SYDVKM. The CDR3 extends over 15 amino acids. CDR3 residues: CASHSWGGRTDTQYF. DNA of the CDR3: TGTGCCAGCCATTCGTGGGGGGGAAGGACAGATACGCAGTATTTT.

The V call is TRBV28, the J call TRBJ2-3; 7 positions agree with TRBD1. From germline, CDR1 is MDHEN and CDR2 SYDVKM. V lost 8 bases, J lost 1 base, and 30 bases stayed unmatched. The CDR3 covers 22 residues. The CDR3 sequence is CASLPEPTGVRATLHRTDTQYF. Written as DNA, the CDR3 is TGTGCCAGCCTTCCCGAGCCTACAGGGGTCAGGGCCACCCTTCATCGCACAGATACGCAGTATTTT.

The chain joins TRBV6-5 to TRBJ1-1, with D possibly being TRBD1 (6 bases). The germline V and J ends were trimmed by 2 bases and 3 bases, with 13 bases remaining between them. This CDR3 spans 15 amino acids. Germline V gene data show CDR1 as MNHEY and CDR2 as SVGAGI. CDR3 nucleotide sequence: TGTGCCAGCAGTTACGTGGGGGCAGGGGACACTGAAGCTTTCTTT. It is translated as CASSYVGAGDTEAFF.